Each of the 18 T cell receptor beta chains below was sequenced from the same sample in a study of T-cell memory formation after mild COVID-19 (dated by TCRdb to the early 2020s). The library was generated by 5' RACE. Sequencing was carried out with an Illumina NovaSeq 6000. TCRdb took the public reads, trimmed them with fastp at Q25, ran MiXCR for clone calling and kept in-frame beta chains. Under each unique CDR3 protein, matching rows form one entry showing the most common genes and DNA. The sample table contains around 220,000 distinct CDR3 sequences; only one count was recorded for 16% of them. The ten largest clonotypes hold around 3.4% of the sample. Sequenced input: PBMCs or a T cell subset sorted from them (not recorded which). These receptors were collected from a man aged 18 to 35 who had mild COVID-19 (a few samples of this study predate the infection). The sample titles of this study are shuffled in the database, so cell type and time point are left out; the donor was told from shared clones.

A few counts support this clonotype. The rearrangement links TRBV29-1 to TRBJ2-1, with 11 bases fitting TRBD1. This CDR3 is built from 13 residues. The V segment lost 4 bases and the J segment 9 bases; nucleotides outside the gene matches: 5. The germline gives CDR1 SQVTM, CDR2 ANQGSEA. The CDR3 DNA sequence: TGCAGCGTTGGATGGGACAGGGGGGTTGAGCAGTTCTTC. It specifies CSVGWDRGVEQFF.

This chain links TRBV6-2 or TRBV6-3 with TRBJ1-5; unclear D gene. V was pared by 7 bases and J by 3 bases, with 16 bases between. Germline CDR1 reads MNHEY; CDR2 reads SVGEGT. The CDR3 covers 15 residues. This CDR3 reads CASMFSRLINQPQHF. CDR3 nucleotide sequence: TGTGCCAGCATGTTTTCGCGACTAATCAATCAGCCCCAGCATTTT.

This clonotype came up many times. The CDR3 bases are TGTGCCAGCAGCTTGGATGTAGCCTTTCCCTCTGGGGCCAACGTCCTGACTTTC. Protein: CASSLDVAFPSGANVLTF. The chain couples TRBV5-4 to TRBJ2-6; D is uncertain. Germline V gene lookup returns CDR1 SGHNT and CDR2 YYREEE (reference sequence). Trimming removed 0 bases at V and 0 bases at J, with 13 bases between. The CDR3 sequence is 18 residues long.

The table lists this clonotype with a few counts. The rearrangement joins TRBV5-6 to TRBJ1-5; D gene uncertain. This CDR3 region has 14 residues. Germline V gene data show CDR1 as SGHDT and CDR2 as YYEEEE. The V end was cut by 2 bases, the J end by 2 bases, with 8 bases between. CDR3 in amino acids: CASSFNGGNQPQHF. The CDR3 coding sequence is TGTGCCAGCAGCTTCAATGGGGGCAATCAGCCCCAGCATTTT.

This clonotype has only a few counts. The chain employs TRBV12-3 or TRBV12-4 and TRBJ2-2; D is uncertain. V was pared by 2 bases and J by 0 bases, with 7 bases between. The length of the CDR3 is 15 residues. CDR3: CASSLRQANTGELFF. The CDR3 coding sequence is TGTGCCAGCAGTTTACGGCAGGCGAACACCGGGGAGCTGTTTTTT.

The chain has TRBV20-1 and TRBJ1-6; D perhaps matches TRBD1 (6 bases). The CDR3 spans 15 residues. V lost 1 base, J lost 8 bases, and 15 bases lay in between. CDR1 is DFQATT, CDR2 SNEGSKA, per germline (reference sequence). DNA for the CDR3: TGCAGTGCTAGAGGGGATGACAGGCCATATTCACCCCTCCACTTT. Translating gives CSARGDDRPYSPLHF.

This clonotype was seen at least ten times. The V gene is TRBV2, the J gene TRBJ2-4, with D perhaps TRBD1 (6 bases). The CDR3 loop spans 12 amino acids. Germline V gene data show CDR1 as SNHLY and CDR2 as FYNNEI. The V end lost 3 bases, the J end lost 6 bases, and 6 bases lay between the germline ends. CDR3 nucleotide sequence: TGTGCCAGCAGTGAGGACAGAAACATTCAGTACTTC. It encodes CASSEDRNIQYF.

This clonotype turned up a few times. CDR3 sequence: CASSQASGGQSYEQYF. The CDR3 DNA is TGCGCCAGCAGCCAAGCGTCGGGGGGGCAATCCTACGAGCAGTACTTC. V usage is TRBV4-1 and J usage is TRBJ2-7; the match to TRBD2 covers 8 bases. The CDR3 spans 16 residues. Germline trimming cut 1 base from V and 1 base from J; bases unmatched to any gene: 6. Germline loops: CDR1 MGHRA, CDR2 YSYEKL.

The chain combines TRBV4-3 with TRBJ2-4; TRBD1 matches at 8 bases. Germline CDR1 reads LGHNA; CDR2 reads YSLEER. This CDR3 region has 15 residues. Losses at the gene ends were 2 bases for V and 11 bases for J; bases not matched to a gene: 11. In DNA, the CDR3 is TGCGCCAGCAGCCAAAGGACAGGGCGAACTGTGGTTCAGTACTTC. Its translation is CASSQRTGRTVVQYF.

The V call is TRBV12-3 or TRBV12-4, the J call TRBJ2-3; TRBD2 agrees at 9 bases. CDR3 length: 16 amino acids. The J segment lost 5 bases and the V segment lost 3 bases, leaving 9 bases of the junction unmatched. As DNA, the CDR3 is TGTGCCAGCAGTTTCGCTGCGGGGGGGCCTCAAGATACGCAGTATTTT. It specifies CASSFAAGGPQDTQYF.

The V and J genes are TRBV7-9 and TRBJ1-1; the D gene is possibly TRBD1 (5 bases). Trimming shortened V by 4 bases and J by 10 bases, and 16 bases separated the two germline ends. CDR1 is SEHNR and CDR2 is FQNEAQ in the germline V gene (reference sequence). The length of the CDR3 is 13 residues. This CDR3 is CASSSTREKGAFF. Here the CDR3 DNA reads TGTGCCAGCAGCTCCACCAGGGAAAAAGGAGCTTTCTTT.

The rearrangement links TRBV5-1 to TRBJ1-4; D unresolved. Germline V gives CDR1 SGHRS, CDR2 YFSETQ. This CDR3 is built from 15 residues. With 7 bases removed from V and 3 bases from J, the gap between germline ends came to 16 bases. CDR3 nucleotide sequence: TGCGCCAGCCGCCGGATTCCGGGCCCTAATGAAAAACTGTTTTTT. This codes for CASRRIPGPNEKLFF.

The J gene is TRBJ2-7, the V gene TRBV9, with 8 bases aligning to TRBD1. CDR1 and CDR2 from the germline V gene are SGDLS and YYNGEE. The CDR3 runs to 14 residues. Losses at the gene ends were 5 bases for V and 2 bases for J; bases not matched to a gene: 6. CDR3 nucleotide sequence: TGTGCCAGCAGTTCAGGGGGCCCCCCCTACGAGCAGTACTTC. This translates into CASSSGGPPYEQYF. Full variable domain (missing parts from reference TRBV9 and TRBJ2-7): DSGVTQTPKHLITATGQRVTLRCSPRSGDLSVYWYQQSLDQGLQFLIQYYNGEERAKGNILERFSAQQFPDLHSELNLSSLELGDSALYFCASSSGGPPYEQYFGPGTRLTVT.

The gene calls are TRBV6-5 and TRBJ2-3; 8 bases are a match to TRBD2. The CDR3 length is 17 residues. The V gene end was trimmed by 8 bases and the J gene end by 5 bases; junction bases not matched to a gene: 18. Per the germline V gene, CDR1 is MNHEY and CDR2 is SVGAGI. CDR3 loop: CASGPRGAGGSGDTQYF. The CDR3 DNA reads TGTGCCAGCGGACCAAGAGGGGCGGGGGGCTCGGGAGATACGCAGTATTTT.

The rearrangement joins TRBV5-1 to TRBJ1-6; D uncertain. CDR3 length equals 13 residues. V was shortened by 3 bases and J by 7 bases, with 8 bases between the two germline ends. The germline gives CDR1 SGHRS, CDR2 YFSETQ. The CDR3 sequence is CASSSDSNSPLHF. In DNA, the CDR3 is TGCGCCAGCAGCTCGGACTCGAATTCACCCCTCCACTTT. The full variable domain, completed using reference TRBV5-1 and TRBJ1-6, is KAGVTQTPRYLIKTRGQQVTLSCSPISGHRSVSWYQQTPGQGLQFLFEYFSETQRNKGNFPGRFSGRQFSNSRSEMNVSTLELGDSALYLCASSSDSNSPLHFGNGTRLTVT.

J is TRBJ1-2 and V is TRBV12-3 or TRBV12-4; possible D gene TRBD1, 5 bases. The length of the CDR3 is 14 residues. Trimming took off 8 bases at V and 0 bases at J, with 13 bases between the two ends. The CDR3: CASWLGGANYGYTF. For the CDR3, the DNA is TGTGCCAGCTGGCTCGGGGGAGCTAACTATGGCTACACCTTC.

This clonotype came up a few times. J is TRBJ1-1 and V is TRBV7-2, with D hard to call. Per the germline V gene, CDR1 is SGHTA and CDR2 is FQGNSA. V gave up 6 bases and J gave up 7 bases, with 18 bases separating them. This CDR3 has 14 residues. CDR3 DNA sequence: TGTGCCAGCAGTCCAACGGCAGCCGCGGGTGAAGCTTTCTTT. It specifies CASSPTAAAGEAFF.

This clonotype was recorded at least ten times. The V gene is TRBV5-1, the J gene TRBJ2-5; 9 bases line up with TRBD2. Germline V gives CDR1 SGHRS, CDR2 YFSETQ. This CDR3 spans 15 amino acids. V lost 2 bases and J lost 2; bases outside the gene matches: 4. The CDR3 sequence: CASSFPSGAQETQYF. CDR3 nucleotides: TGCGCCAGCAGCTTCCCTAGCGGGGCACAAGAGACCCAGTACTTC.